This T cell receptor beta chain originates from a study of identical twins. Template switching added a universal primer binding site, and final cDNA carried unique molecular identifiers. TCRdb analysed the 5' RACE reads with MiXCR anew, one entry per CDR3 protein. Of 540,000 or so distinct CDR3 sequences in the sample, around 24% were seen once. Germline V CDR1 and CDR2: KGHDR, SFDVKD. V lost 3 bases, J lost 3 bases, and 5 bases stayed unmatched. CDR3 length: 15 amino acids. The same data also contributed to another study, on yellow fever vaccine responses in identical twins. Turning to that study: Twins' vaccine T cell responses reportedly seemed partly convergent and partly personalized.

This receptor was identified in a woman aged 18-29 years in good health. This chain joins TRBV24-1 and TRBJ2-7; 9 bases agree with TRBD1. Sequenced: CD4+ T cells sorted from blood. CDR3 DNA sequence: TGTGCCACCAGTGATCACGGGACAGGGTTCTACGAGCAGTACTTC. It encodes CATSDHGTGFYEQYF.